These T cell receptor beta chains were read from a single sample in a study of cytomegalovirus exposure and HLA in healthy donors. Libraries were prepared by immunoSEQ multiplex PCR; TCRdb keeps only in-frame clonotypes and omits some of them. The sample has around 130,000 clones, roughly 79% seen once. The sequencing input was PBMCs. The receptor source for this set is a woman aged 40 to 55 in good health and CMV-seronegative. Both conserved end residues are part of each CDR3. The D gene is left open where the match is weak. Clone size, where shown, is once, few, many, or a class for clones that have expanded.

D gene: -
clone size: -
J gene: TRBJ1-1
V gene: TRBV28
CDR3 DNA: TGTGCCAGCAGCTCAGGGGTCACTGAAGCTTTCTTT
CDR3 protein: CASSSGVTEAFF

D gene: -
clone size: few
J gene: TRBJ1-2
V gene: TRBV6-5
CDR3 DNA: TGTGCCAGCAGCCCGGGACATTATGGCTACACCTTC
CDR3 protein: CASSPGHYGYTF

D gene: -
clone size: -
J gene: TRBJ1-1
V gene: TRBV18
CDR3 DNA: TGTGCCAGCTCAGGGGGCCCGAACACTGAAGCTTTCTTT
CDR3 protein: CASSGGPNTEAFF

D gene: TRBD2
clone size: once
J gene: TRBJ2-1
V gene: TRBV5-1
CDR3 DNA: TGCGCCAGCAGCGTAGGACTAGTGCGGGGAAATGAGCAGTTCTTC
CDR3 protein: CASSVGLVRGNEQFF

D gene: TRBD1
clone size: -
J gene: TRBJ1-1
V gene: TRBV19
CDR3 DNA: TGTGCCAGTATGGGGACAGGGGGCACTGAAGCTTTCTTT
CDR3 protein: CASMGTGGTEAFF

D gene: -
clone size: -
J gene: TRBJ2-1
V gene: TRBV5-4
CDR3 DNA: TGTGCCAGCAGCTTGCTATCTAGCCTGTCTGTCGGTGAGCAGTTCTTC
CDR3 protein: CASSLLSSLSVGEQFF

D gene: -
clone size: -
J gene: TRBJ1-1
V gene: TRBV18
CDR3 DNA: TGTGCCAGCTCGTCGTCAGGGGACACTGAAGCTTTCTTT
CDR3 protein: CASSSSGDTEAFF

D gene: -
clone size: -
J gene: TRBJ2-3
V gene: TRBV5-6
CDR3 DNA: TGTGCCAGCAGCCCTCTTAAAGGACCATCGGCGGGTGCAGATACGCAGTATTTT
CDR3 protein: CASSPLKGPSAGADTQYF

D gene: TRBD2
clone size: -
J gene: TRBJ2-3
V gene: TRBV9
CDR3 DNA: TGTGCCAACAGCGTCGGCGGGAGTCTCACAGATACGCAGTATTTT
CDR3 protein: CANSVGGSLTDTQYF

D gene: TRBD2
clone size: -
J gene: TRBJ2-5
V gene: TRBV5-8
CDR3 DNA: TGTGCCAGCAGCCTAGGGACTAGCGGGGAAGAGACCCAGTACTTC
CDR3 protein: CASSLGTSGEETQYF

D gene: TRBD2
clone size: -
J gene: TRBJ2-3
V gene: TRBV28
CDR3 DNA: TGTGCCAGCAGTCCCGGGACTAGCGGGAGGTACACAGATACGCAGTATTTT
CDR3 protein: CASSPGTSGRYTDTQYF

D gene: -
clone size: -
J gene: TRBJ1-3
V gene: TRBV7-9
CDR3 DNA: TGTGCCAGCAGCCAACGTGCGGGGGGCAAAGGGGGAAACACCATATATTTT
CDR3 protein: CASSQRAGGKGGNTIYF

D gene: -
clone size: -
J gene: TRBJ1-5
V gene: TRBV21-1
CDR3 DNA: TGTGCCCGGGGGAACAGACCCCATAGCAATCAGCCCCAGCATTTT
CDR3 protein: CARGNRPHSNQPQHF

D gene: -
clone size: -
J gene: TRBJ1-1
V gene: TRBV5-4
CDR3 DNA: TGTGCCAGCAGCCGAGCCGGGACAAATATGAACACTGAAGCTTTCTTT
CDR3 protein: CASSRAGTNMNTEAFF

D gene: TRBD2
clone size: -
J gene: TRBJ2-3
V gene: TRBV5-4
CDR3 DNA: TGTGCCAGCAAAGCTAGCGGGGGGGCAAATACGCAGTATTTT
CDR3 protein: CASKASGGANTQYF

D gene: -
clone size: -
J gene: TRBJ2-5
V gene: TRBV7-9
CDR3 DNA: TGTGCCAGCAACCCGCCCGACATCATCCAAGAGACCCAGTACTTC
CDR3 protein: CASNPPDIIQETQYF

D gene: -
clone size: -
J gene: TRBJ1-5
V gene: TRBV27
CDR3 DNA: TGTGCCAGCAGAAGCCGCAGCAATCAGCCCCAGCATTTT
CDR3 protein: CASRSRSNQPQHF

D gene: TRBD1
clone size: few
J gene: TRBJ2-7
V gene: TRBV2
CDR3 DNA: TGTGCCAGCAGTGTAGAACAGGGGCTTTACGAGCAGTACTTC
CDR3 protein: CASSVEQGLYEQYF

D gene: TRBD1
clone size: -
J gene: TRBJ2-3
V gene: TRBV5-6
CDR3 DNA: TGTGCCAGCAGCTTTATGGGGACAGGGACCTCAGATACGCAGTATTTT
CDR3 protein: CASSFMGTGTSDTQYF

D gene: -
clone size: few
J gene: TRBJ2-5
V gene: TRBV4-1
CDR3 DNA: TGCGCCAGCAGCCAAGATTCGGAGACCCAGTACTTC
CDR3 protein: CASSQDSETQYF

D gene: TRBD2
clone size: -
J gene: TRBJ2-1
V gene: TRBV9
CDR3 DNA: TGTGCCAGCAGCGGGACTAGCGGGGGTAGCTCCTACAATGAGCAGTTCTTC
CDR3 protein: CASSGTSGGSSYNEQFF

D gene: TRBD1
clone size: -
J gene: TRBJ2-1
V gene: TRBV4-2
CDR3 DNA: TGTGCCAGCAGCCACGACCGGGGGACAGGGGGTAATGAGCAGTTCTTC
CDR3 protein: CASSHDRGTGGNEQFF